This is a list of T cell receptor beta chains from one sample in a study of blood T cell repertoires in COVID-19. Method: immunoSEQ multiplex PCR; TCRdb's copy keeps in-frame clones and lacks some. The profile shows approximately 210,000 clones, about 85% of them singletons. Sequencing was performed on peripheral blood. These receptors were obtained from a man aged 60 to 75 with COVID-19, enrolled during active disease. Each CDR3 is given with its conserved first and last residue. A D gene is named only where the DNA matches it firmly. Only some rows state a clone size, as once, few, many or a class for expanded clones.

d_call,j_call,clone_size,v_call,cdr3_length,cdr3_nt,cdr3_aa
NA,TRBJ2-1,NA,TRBV7-2,16,TGTGCCAGCAGCCCCACCCGGCCAGGGGTGGGCAATGAGCAGTTCTTC,CASSPTRPGVGNEQFF
TRBD1,TRBJ1-1,NA,TRBV19,14,TGTGCCAGTAGTGAGACAGGGAGGAACACTGAAGCTTTCTTT,CASSETGRNTEAFF
NA,TRBJ1-2,few,TRBV19,15,TGTGCCAGTAGTAGTGGCAGGGCGAATTTCCCCGGCTACACCTTC,CASSSGRANFPGYTF
TRBD1,TRBJ1-1,NA,TRBV29-1,14,TGCAGCGTTGAAGTGGGACAGGGTAGGACTGAAGCTTTCTTT,CSVEVGQGRTEAFF
NA,TRBJ2-6,once,TRBV5-1,15,TGCGCCAGCAGCTTGGCAGGGCCGGGGGCCAACGTCCTGACTTTC,CASSLAGPGANVLTF
NA,TRBJ1-1,NA,TRBV30,14,TGTGCCTGGAGTGTGGCGGGGACGGGAACTGAAGCTTTCTTT,CAWSVAGTGTEAFF
TRBD1,TRBJ1-5,once,TRBV11-2,14,TGTGCCAGCAGAGGACAGGGATCCCATCAGCCCCAGCATTTT,CASRGQGSHQPQHF
NA,TRBJ1-1,NA,TRBV28,13,TGTGCCAGCAGAGAAGGGGGTTACACTGAAGCTTTCTTT,CASREGGYTEAFF
TRBD1,TRBJ1-1,NA,TRBV29-1,12,TGCAGCGTTACACAGGGGAGAACTGAAGCTTTCTTT,CSVTQGRTEAFF
NA,TRBJ2-7,NA,TRBV11-2,14,TGTGCCAGCAGCTCGGTAGGGGCTTCCTACGAGCAGTACTTC,CASSSVGASYEQYF
NA,TRBJ1-5,NA,TRBV30,14,TGTGCCTGGAGTTTAGAGGGGGGGATAGTGCCCCAGCATTTT,CAWSLEGGIVPQHF
NA,TRBJ1-2,NA,TRBV28,15,TGTGCCAGCAGTCCTACACCAGCGACGAACTATGGCTACACCTTC,CASSPTPATNYGYTF
TRBD2,TRBJ2-7,many,TRBV7-6,15,TGTGCCAGCAGCCAGGACGGGGGGGAGAAGTACGAGCAGTACTTC,CASSQDGGEKYEQYF
TRBD1,TRBJ2-7,NA,TRBV5-1,16,TGCGCCAGCAGCTTGGAACTATCAGGGGGTTATCACGAGCAGTACTTC,CASSLELSGGYHEQYF
TRBD1,TRBJ1-1,NA,TRBV5-6,14,TGTGCCAGCAGCTTGCTGGCAGGGGGCGCGGGAGCTTTCTTT,CASSLLAGGAGAFF
TRBD2,TRBJ2-3,NA,TRBV6-5,15,TGTGCCAGCAGCAGACTAGCGGGAGGAACAGATACGCAGTATTTT,CASSRLAGGTDTQYF
TRBD1,TRBJ2-7,NA,TRBV28,14,TGTGCCAGCAGTTTACCCGGGACAGTCCACGAGCAGTACTTC,CASSLPGTVHEQYF
NA,TRBJ1-1,NA,TRBV4-3,14,TGCGCCAGCAGCCTTGGCAGGGTTGGGACTGAAGCTTTCTTT,CASSLGRVGTEAFF
TRBD1,TRBJ1-5,NA,TRBV27,16,TGTGCCAGCAGTTTAAAATCGGGGACAGGTGAGCAGCCCCAGCATTTT,CASSLKSGTGEQPQHF
TRBD2,TRBJ2-2,NA,TRBV3-1/TRBV3-2,15,TGTGCCAGCAGTCAAACTAGCGGGAGGGCCGGGGAGCTGTTTTTT,CASSQTSGRAGELFF
TRBD1,TRBJ1-4,once,TRBV5-4,15,TGTGCCAGCAGCTTTGCCGGGACAGGGGGAGAAAAACTGTTTTTT,CASSFAGTGGEKLFF
NA,TRBJ1-5,NA,TRBV3-1/TRBV3-2,12,TGTGCCAGCAGCCCTCCTGGAGGAGCCCAGCATTTT,CASSPPGGAQHF
NA,TRBJ1-6,NA,TRBV6-5,13,TGTGCCAGCAGTTCTCGAACAAGTTCACCCCTCCACTTT,CASSSRTSSPLHF
TRBD2,TRBJ2-4,NA,TRBV30,13,TGTGCCGGACTAGCGGTAGCCAAAAACATTCAGTACTTC,CAGLAVAKNIQYF
NA,TRBJ1-5,NA,TRBV3-1/TRBV3-2,14,TGTGCCAGCAGCCAAGACAGGGGTATCCAGCCCCAGCATTTT,CASSQDRGIQPQHF
TRBD1,TRBJ2-6,many,TRBV30,15,TGTGCCTCCGGGACAGGGTCTCTTGGGGCCAACGTCCTGACTTTC,CASGTGSLGANVLTF
TRBD1,TRBJ1-5,NA,TRBV2,14,TGTGCCAGCAGTGCACAGGGGCTGGAGCAGCCCCAGCATTTT,CASSAQGLEQPQHF
TRBD2,TRBJ2-3,NA,TRBV5-4,16,TGTGCCAGCAGCTTCAAACTAGCGGGAGCCGCAGATACGCAGTATTTT,CASSFKLAGAADTQYF
TRBD2,TRBJ2-5,NA,TRBV27,15,TGTGCCAGCAGTTTTGCTAGCGGGACCCAAGAGACCCAGTACTTC,CASSFASGTQETQYF
NA,TRBJ1-1,NA,TRBV7-8,14,TGTGCCAGCAGCTCTACCAGGGGGAACACTGAAGCTTTCTTT,CASSSTRGNTEAFF
NA,TRBJ1-1,NA,TRBV3-1/TRBV3-2,14,TGTGCCAGCAGCCAAGGAGGGATGAACACTGAAGCTTTCTTT,CASSQGGMNTEAFF
NA,TRBJ2-7,NA,TRBV7-8,14,TGTGCCAGCAGCTTCCGGGTTTCACCATCCGAGCAGTACTTC,CASSFRVSPSEQYF
TRBD1,TRBJ2-5,NA,TRBV19,13,TGTGCCAGTAGCCCAGGGGGAAGAGAGACCCAGTACTTC,CASSPGGRETQYF
NA,TRBJ1-3,NA,TRBV7-3,16,TGTGCCGGCAGCCCCGGGGGGGGCCAGTCACGAAACACCATATATTTT,CAGSPGGGQSRNTIYF
NA,TRBJ1-1,NA,TRBV25-1,16,TGTGCCAGCGTCACGGGACTGGGGAAAGGGAACACTGAAGCTTTCTTT,CASVTGLGKGNTEAFF
NA,TRBJ2-3,NA,TRBV11-3,14,TGTGCCAGCAGCTTACATAGAGGCACAGATACGCAGTATTTT,CASSLHRGTDTQYF
NA,TRBJ1-3,NA,TRBV19,17,TGTGCCAGCGCCTTGGGAACTTCTGGGGCCTCTGGAAACACCATATATTTT,CASALGTSGASGNTIYF
TRBD1,TRBJ1-4,NA,TRBV27,15,TGTGCCAGCAGCACTCAGACAGGGGGAGGTGAAAAACTGTTTTTT,CASSTQTGGGEKLFF
NA,TRBJ1-5,NA,TRBV3-1/TRBV3-2,14,TGTGCCAGCAGCCTAGGACAGATCAATCAGCCCCAGCATTTT,CASSLGQINQPQHF
NA,TRBJ1-2,few,TRBV4-3,15,TGCGCCAGCAGCCAAGATCGGGCGGGGAAGTCTGGCTACACCTTC,CASSQDRAGKSGYTF
NA,TRBJ1-1,NA,TRBV7-9,13,TGTGCCAGCAGCTTAATGGAGGGCCGCCAGGCTTTCTTT,CASSLMEGRQAFF
TRBD1,TRBJ1-2,NA,TRBV6-2/TRBV6-3,14,TGTGCCAGCAGTCCCAAGGGACAGTCTTATGGCTACACCTTC,CASSPKGQSYGYTF
TRBD1,TRBJ1-5,few,TRBV19,16,TGTGCCAGTAAGTCTCGGGGGACAGGGGTTAATCAGCCCCAGCATTTT,CASKSRGTGVNQPQHF
NA,TRBJ1-2,NA,TRBV19,13,TGTGCCAGTATTAACAGGGCCAACTATGGCTACACCTTC,CASINRANYGYTF
NA,TRBJ2-1,NA,TRBV5-1,17,TGCGCCAGCAGCTTGGGAGCGAGGGGGGGCCCTATAAATGAGCAGTTCTTC,CASSLGARGGPINEQFF
NA,TRBJ2-3,NA,TRBV7-3,15,TGTGCCAGCAGCTTACGGGAAGGGGGTACAGATACGCAGTATTTT,CASSLREGGTDTQYF
NA,TRBJ1-5,NA,TRBV4-2,14,TGTGCCAGCAGCCTTCAATCGGGGGGGGAGCCCCAGCATTTT,CASSLQSGGEPQHF
NA,TRBJ2-5,NA,TRBV3-1/TRBV3-2,11,TGTGCCAGCAGCCTCCGGGAGACCCAGTACTTC,CASSLRETQYF
TRBD1,TRBJ2-5,NA,TRBV19,18,TGTGCCAGTAGTTTAACCTTACCGGGACAGGTCAGGAGGGAGACCCAGTACTTC,CASSLTLPGQVRRETQYF
NA,TRBJ2-3,NA,TRBV27,15,TGTGCCAGCAGTTTGATGTATTCACTCACAGATACGCAGTATTTT,CASSLMYSLTDTQYF
TRBD2,TRBJ2-3,NA,TRBV28,19,TGTGCCAGCATCCTAAGCCGGGGCGGGAGGGGGATGAGGACAGATACGCAGTATTTT,CASILSRGGRGMRTDTQYF
TRBD1,TRBJ1-5,NA,TRBV27,15,TGTGCCAGCAGTTGGGACAGGCATAGCAATCAGCCCCAGCATTTT,CASSWDRHSNQPQHF
TRBD2,TRBJ2-5,NA,TRBV4-2,15,TGTGCCAGCAGCCAAGACCGGACTAGCCAAGAGACCCAGTACTTC,CASSQDRTSQETQYF
NA,TRBJ2-6,NA,TRBV5-1,14,TGCGCCAGCAGCTTGGACAGTCGAAGTGACGTCCTGACTTTC,CASSLDSRSDVLTF